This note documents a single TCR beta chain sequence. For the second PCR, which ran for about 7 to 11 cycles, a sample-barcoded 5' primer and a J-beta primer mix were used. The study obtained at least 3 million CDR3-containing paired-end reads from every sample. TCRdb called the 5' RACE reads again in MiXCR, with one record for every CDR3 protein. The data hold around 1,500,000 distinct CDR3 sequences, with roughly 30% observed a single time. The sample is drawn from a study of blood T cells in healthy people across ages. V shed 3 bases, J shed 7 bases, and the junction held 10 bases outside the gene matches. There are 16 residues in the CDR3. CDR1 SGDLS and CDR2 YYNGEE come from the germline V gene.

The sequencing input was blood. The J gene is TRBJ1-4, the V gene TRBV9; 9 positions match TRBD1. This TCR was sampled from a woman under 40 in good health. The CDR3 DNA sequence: TGTGCCAGCAGCGCCGCTATACAGGGGGCGAGTGAAAAACTGTTTTTT. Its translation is CASSAAIQGASEKLFF.